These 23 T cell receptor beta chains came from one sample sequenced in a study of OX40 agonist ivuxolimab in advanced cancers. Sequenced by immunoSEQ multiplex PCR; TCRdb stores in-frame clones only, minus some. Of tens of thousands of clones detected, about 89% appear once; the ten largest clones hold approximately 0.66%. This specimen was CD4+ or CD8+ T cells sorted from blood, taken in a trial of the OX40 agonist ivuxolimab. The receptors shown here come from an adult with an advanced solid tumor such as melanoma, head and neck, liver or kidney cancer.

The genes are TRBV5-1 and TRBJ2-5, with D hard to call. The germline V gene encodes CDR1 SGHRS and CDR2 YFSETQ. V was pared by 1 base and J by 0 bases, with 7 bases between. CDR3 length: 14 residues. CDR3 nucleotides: TGCGCCAGCAGCTTGCAAGGGAACCAAGAGACCCAGTACTTC. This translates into CASSLQGNQETQYF.

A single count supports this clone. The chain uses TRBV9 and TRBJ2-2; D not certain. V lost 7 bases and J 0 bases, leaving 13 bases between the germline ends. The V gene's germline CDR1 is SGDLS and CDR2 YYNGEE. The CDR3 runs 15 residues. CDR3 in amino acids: CASSSLITNTGELFF. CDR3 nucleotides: TGTGCCAGCTCCTCATTGATAACGAACACCGGGGAGCTGTTTTTT.

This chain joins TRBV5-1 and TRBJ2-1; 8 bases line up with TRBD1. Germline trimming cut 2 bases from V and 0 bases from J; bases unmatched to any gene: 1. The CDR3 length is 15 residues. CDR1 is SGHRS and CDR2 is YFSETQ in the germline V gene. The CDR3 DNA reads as TGCGCCAGCAGCTTTACAGGGGGCTCCTACAATGAGCAGTTCTTC. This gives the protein CASSFTGGSYNEQFF. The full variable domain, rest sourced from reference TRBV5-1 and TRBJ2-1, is KAGVTQTPRYLIKTRGQQVTLSCSPISGHRSVSWYQQTPGQGLQFLFEYFSETQRNKGNFPGRFSGRQFSNSRSEMNVSTLELGDSALYLCASSFTGGSYNEQFFGPGTRLTVL.

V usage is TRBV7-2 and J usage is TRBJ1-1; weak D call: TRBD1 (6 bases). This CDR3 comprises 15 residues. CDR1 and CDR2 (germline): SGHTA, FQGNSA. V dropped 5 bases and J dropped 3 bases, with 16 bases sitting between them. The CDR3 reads CASSLRGAQDTEAFF. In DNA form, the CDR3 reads TGTGCCAGCAGCCTCCGGGGGGCTCAGGACACTGAAGCTTTCTTT.

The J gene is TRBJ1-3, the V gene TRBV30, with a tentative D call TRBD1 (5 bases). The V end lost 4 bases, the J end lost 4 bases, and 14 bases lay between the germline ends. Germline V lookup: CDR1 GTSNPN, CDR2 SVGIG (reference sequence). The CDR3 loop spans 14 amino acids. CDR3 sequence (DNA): TGTGCCTGGACCCCGGGACTTGGGGGAAACACCATATATTTT. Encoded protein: CAWTPGLGGNTIYF.

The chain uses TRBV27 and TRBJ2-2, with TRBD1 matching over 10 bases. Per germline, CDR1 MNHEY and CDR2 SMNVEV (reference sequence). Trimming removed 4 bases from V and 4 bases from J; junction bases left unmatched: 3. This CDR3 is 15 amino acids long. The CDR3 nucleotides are TGTGCCAGCAGTTCCCGGGACAGGGGCACCGGGGAGCTGTTTTTT. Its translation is CASSSRDRGTGELFF.

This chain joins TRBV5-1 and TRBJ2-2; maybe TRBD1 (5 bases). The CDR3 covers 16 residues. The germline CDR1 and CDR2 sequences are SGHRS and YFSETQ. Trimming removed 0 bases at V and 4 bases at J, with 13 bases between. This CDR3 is CASSLVGAPVTGELFF. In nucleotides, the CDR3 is TGCGCCAGCAGCTTGGTTGGGGCCCCGGTCACCGGGGAGCTGTTTTTT.

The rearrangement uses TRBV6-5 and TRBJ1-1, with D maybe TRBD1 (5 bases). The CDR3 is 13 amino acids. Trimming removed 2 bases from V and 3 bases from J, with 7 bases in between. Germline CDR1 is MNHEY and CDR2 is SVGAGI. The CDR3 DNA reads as TGTGCCAGCAGTTACAGAGGGGACACTGAAGCTTTCTTT. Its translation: CASSYRGDTEAFF.

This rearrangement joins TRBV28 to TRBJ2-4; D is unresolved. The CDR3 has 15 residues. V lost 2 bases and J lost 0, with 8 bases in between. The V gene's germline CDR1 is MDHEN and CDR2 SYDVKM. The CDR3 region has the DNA TGTGCCAGCAGTTTAGGGGTGAGAGCCAAAAACATTCAGTACTTC. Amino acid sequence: CASSLGVRAKNIQYF.

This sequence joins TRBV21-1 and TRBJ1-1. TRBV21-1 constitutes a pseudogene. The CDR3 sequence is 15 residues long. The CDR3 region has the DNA TGTGCCAGCAGCAAAGAGGGCAGGGGACCCGGGGGGGCTTTCTTT. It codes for CASSKEGRGPGGAFF.

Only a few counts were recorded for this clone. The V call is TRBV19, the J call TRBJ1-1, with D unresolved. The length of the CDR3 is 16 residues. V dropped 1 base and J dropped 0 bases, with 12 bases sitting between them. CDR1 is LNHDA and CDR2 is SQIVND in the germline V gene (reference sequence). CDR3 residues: CASSIVSSGMNTEAFF. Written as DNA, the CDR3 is TGTGCCAGTAGTATAGTTAGTTCAGGCATGAACACTGAAGCTTTCTTT. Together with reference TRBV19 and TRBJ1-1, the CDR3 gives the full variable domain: DGGITQSPKYLFRKEGQNVTLSCEQNLNHDAMYWYRQDPGQGLRLIYYSQIVNDFQKGDIAEGYSVSREKKESFPLTVTSAQKNPTAFYLCASSIVSSGMNTEAFFGQGTRLTVV.

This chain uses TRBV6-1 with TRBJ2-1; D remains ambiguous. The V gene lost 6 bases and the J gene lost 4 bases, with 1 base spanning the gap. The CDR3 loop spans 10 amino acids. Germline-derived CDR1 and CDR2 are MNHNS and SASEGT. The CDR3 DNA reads TGTGCCAGCAGGTACAATGAGCAGTTCTTC. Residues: CASRYNEQFF.

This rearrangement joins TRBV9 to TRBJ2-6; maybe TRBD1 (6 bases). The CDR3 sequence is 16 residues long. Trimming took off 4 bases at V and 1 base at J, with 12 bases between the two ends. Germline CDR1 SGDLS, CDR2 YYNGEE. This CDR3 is CASSIPTGSGANVLTF. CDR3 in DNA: TGTGCCAGCAGCATACCGACAGGTTCTGGGGCCAACGTCCTGACTTTC.

The CDR3 bases are TGTGCCATCGCGACGGACAAACAGATTCCCTACGAGCAGTACTTC. Translating gives CAIATDKQIPYEQYF. The chain recombines TRBV10-3 with TRBJ2-7, with a weak D call TRBD1 (5 bases). The V gene lost 8 bases and the J gene lost 2 bases, with 19 bases spanning the gap. This CDR3 is built from 15 residues. CDR1 is ENHRY and CDR2 is SYGVKD in the germline V gene.

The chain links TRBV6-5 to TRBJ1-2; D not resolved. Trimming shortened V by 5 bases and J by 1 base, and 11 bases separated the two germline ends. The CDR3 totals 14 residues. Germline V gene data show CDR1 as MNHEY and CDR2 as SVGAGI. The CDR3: CASSLSGLNYGYTF. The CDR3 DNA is TGTGCCAGCAGTCTGTCAGGACTTAACTATGGCTACACCTTC.

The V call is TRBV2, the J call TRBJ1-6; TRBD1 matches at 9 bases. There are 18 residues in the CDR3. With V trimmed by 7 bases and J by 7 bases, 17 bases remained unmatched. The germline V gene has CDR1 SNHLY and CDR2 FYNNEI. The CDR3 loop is CASILTETGGSGNSPLHF. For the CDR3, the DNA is TGTGCCAGCATTCTAACTGAGACAGGGGGATCTGGCAATTCACCCCTCCACTTT.

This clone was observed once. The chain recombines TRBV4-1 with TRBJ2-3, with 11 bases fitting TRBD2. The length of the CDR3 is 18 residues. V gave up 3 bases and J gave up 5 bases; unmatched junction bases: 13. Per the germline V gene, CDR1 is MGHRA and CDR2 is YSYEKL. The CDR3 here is CASSQRGETSGAEDTQYF. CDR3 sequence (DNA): TGCGCCAGCAGCCAGAGGGGGGAGACTAGCGGGGCGGAAGATACGCAGTATTTT.

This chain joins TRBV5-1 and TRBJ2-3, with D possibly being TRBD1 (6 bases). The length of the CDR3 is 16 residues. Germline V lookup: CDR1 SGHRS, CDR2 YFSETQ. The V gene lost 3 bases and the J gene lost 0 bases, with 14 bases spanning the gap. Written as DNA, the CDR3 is TGCGCCAGCAGCTACCTGGACAGCCCTAGCACAGATACGCAGTATTTT. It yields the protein CASSYLDSPSTDTQYF.

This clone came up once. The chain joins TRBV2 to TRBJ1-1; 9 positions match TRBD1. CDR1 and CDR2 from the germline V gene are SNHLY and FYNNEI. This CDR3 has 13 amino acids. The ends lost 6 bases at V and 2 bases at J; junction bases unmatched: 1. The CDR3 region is CASRDRGNTEAFF. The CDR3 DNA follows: TGTGCCAGCAGGGACAGGGGAAACACTGAAGCTTTCTTT.

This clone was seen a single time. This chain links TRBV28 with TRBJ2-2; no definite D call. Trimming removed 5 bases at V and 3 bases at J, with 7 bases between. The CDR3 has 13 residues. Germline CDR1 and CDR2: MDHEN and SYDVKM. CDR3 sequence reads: CASSLRDTGELFF. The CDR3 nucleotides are TGTGCCAGCAGTCTCCGGGACACCGGGGAGCTGTTTTTT. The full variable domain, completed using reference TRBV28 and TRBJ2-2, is DVKVTQSSRYLVKRTGEKVFLECVQDMDHENMFWYRQDPGLGLRLIYFSYDVKMKEKGDIPEGYSVSREKKERFSLILESASTNQTSMYLCASSLRDTGELFFGEGSRLTVL.

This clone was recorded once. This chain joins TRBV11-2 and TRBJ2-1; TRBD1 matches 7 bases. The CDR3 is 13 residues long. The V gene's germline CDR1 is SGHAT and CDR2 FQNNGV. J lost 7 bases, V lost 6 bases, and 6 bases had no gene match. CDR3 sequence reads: CASREQGKNEQFF. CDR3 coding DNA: TGTGCCAGCAGGGAACAGGGGAAGAATGAGCAGTTCTTC.

CDR3 in amino acids: CASRGGNYGYTF. In DNA, the CDR3 is TGTGCCAGCAGAGGAGGGAACTATGGCTACACCTTC. The V and J genes are TRBV27 and TRBJ1-2; D not resolved. The germline V and J ends were trimmed by 6 bases and 2 bases, with 7 bases remaining between them. CDR1 and CDR2 from the germline V gene are MNHEY and SMNVEV (reference sequence). The CDR3 length is 12 residues.

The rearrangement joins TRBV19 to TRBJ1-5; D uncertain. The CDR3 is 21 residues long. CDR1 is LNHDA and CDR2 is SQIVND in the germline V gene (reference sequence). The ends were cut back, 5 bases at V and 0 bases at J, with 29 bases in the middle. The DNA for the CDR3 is TGTGCCAGTAGTGCCGCACTGTCTCCGGGTCGCGGTGGGTATAGCAATCAGCCCCAGCATTTT. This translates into CASSAALSPGRGGYSNQPQHF.